This record covers a single T cell receptor (beta chain). The record originates from a study of blood T cell repertoires in COVID-19. Self-reported history from a screening survey and questionnaire set each donor's cohort. Source study methods: It was from reference gene primer amplification that nucleated cell counts were estimated. TCRdb's copy holds only in-frame clones and misses some; the assay was immunoSEQ multiplex PCR. V and J calls and clone size come straight from that table; D and trimming were deduced from the DNA. Altogether more than 300,000 clones are present, more than 85% being singletons, with the ten largest covering roughly 3.9%. The germline V gene encodes CDR1 SGDLS and CDR2 YYNGEE. The CDR3 consists of 15 residues. Trimming removed 3 bases from V and 3 bases from J, with 16 bases in between.

Sequencing was carried out using PBMCs or T cells enriched from blood (not recorded which). The V call is TRBV9, the J call TRBJ2-7, with D perhaps matching TRBD1 (6 bases). The clonotype was recovered from a young woman who had been exposed to COVID-19. CDR3 sequence reads: CASSANPGEHYEQYF. The CDR3 nucleotides are TGTGCCAGCAGCGCAAACCCAGGGGAACACTACGAGCAGTACTTC.